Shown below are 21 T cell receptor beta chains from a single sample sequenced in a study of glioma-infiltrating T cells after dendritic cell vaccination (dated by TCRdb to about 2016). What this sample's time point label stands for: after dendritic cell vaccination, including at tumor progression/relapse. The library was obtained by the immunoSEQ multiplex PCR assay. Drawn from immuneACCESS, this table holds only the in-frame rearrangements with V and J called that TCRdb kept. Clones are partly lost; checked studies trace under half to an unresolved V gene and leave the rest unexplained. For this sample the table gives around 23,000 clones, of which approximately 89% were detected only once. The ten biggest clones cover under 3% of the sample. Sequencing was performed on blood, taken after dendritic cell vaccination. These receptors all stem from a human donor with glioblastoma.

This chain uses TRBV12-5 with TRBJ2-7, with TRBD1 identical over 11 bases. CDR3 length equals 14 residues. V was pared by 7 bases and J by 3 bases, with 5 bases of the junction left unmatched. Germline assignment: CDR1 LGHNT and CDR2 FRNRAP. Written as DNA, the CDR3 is TGTGCTAGTGCAGGGACAGGGGGTATCTACGAGCAGTACTTC. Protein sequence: CASAGTGGIYEQYF.

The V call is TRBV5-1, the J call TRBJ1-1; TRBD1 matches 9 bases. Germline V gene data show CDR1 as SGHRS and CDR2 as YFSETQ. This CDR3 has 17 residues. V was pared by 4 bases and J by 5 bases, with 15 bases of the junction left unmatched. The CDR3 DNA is TGCGCCAGCAGCCGCGTCCCGGGACAGGGTTGGGGAACTGAAGCTTTCTTT. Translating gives CASSRVPGQGWGTEAFF.

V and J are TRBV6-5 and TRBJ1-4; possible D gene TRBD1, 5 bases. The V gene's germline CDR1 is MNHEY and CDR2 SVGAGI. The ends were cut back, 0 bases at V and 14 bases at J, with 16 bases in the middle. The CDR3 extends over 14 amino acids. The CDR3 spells CASSYSRAAPSLFF. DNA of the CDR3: TGTGCCAGCAGTTACTCCAGGGCCGCGCCGAGTCTGTTTTTT.

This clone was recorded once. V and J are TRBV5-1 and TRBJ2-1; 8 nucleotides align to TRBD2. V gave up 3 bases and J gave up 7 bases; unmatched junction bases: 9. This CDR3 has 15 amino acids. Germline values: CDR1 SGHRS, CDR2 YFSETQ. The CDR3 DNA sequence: TGCGCCAGCAGCTATACCGGGACTAGTCCGAATGAGCAGTTCTTC. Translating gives CASSYTGTSPNEQFF.

Here the CDR3 DNA reads TGTGCCAGTAGTAATTCCCCTAGCAATTCCTACGAGCAGTACTTC. Its translation: CASSNSPSNSYEQYF. This chain uses TRBV19 with TRBJ2-7; D might be TRBD2 (5 bases). The germline gives CDR1 LNHDA, CDR2 SQIVND (reference sequence). CDR3 size: 15 residues. V shed 4 bases and J shed 1 base, with 14 bases lying between them.

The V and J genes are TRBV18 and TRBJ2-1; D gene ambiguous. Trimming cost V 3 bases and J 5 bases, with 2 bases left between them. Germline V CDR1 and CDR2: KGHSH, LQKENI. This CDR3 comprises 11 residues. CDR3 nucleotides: TGTGCCAGCTCACCCGACAATGAGCAGTTCTTC. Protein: CASSPDNEQFF.

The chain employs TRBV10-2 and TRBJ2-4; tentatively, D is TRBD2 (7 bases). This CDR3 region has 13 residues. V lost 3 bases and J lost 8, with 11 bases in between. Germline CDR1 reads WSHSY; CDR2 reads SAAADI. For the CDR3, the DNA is TGCGCCAGCAGTGAACTAGGGGGGGACATTCAGTACTTC. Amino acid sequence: CASSELGGDIQYF.

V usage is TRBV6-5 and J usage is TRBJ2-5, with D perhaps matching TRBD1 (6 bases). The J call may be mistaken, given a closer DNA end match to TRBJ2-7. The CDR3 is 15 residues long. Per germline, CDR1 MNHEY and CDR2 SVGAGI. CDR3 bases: TGTGCCAGCAGTTCCCCGAGGGGGACCATCTACGAGCAGTACTTC. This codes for CASSSPRGTIYEQYF.

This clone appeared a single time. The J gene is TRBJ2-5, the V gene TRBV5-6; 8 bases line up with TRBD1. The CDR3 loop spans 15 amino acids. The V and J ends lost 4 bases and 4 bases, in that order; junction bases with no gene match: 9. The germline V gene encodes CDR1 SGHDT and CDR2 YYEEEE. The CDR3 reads CASSGAGTGGETQYF. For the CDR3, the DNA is TGTGCCAGCAGCGGGGCAGGGACAGGTGGAGAGACCCAGTACTTC.

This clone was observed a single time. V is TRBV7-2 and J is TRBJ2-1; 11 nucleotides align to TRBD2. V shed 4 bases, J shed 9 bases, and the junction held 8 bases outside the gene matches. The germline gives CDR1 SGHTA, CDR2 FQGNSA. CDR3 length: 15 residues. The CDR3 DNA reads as TGTGCCAGCAGCTCCCCTAGCGGGGGGCGGGTTGAGCAGTTCTTC. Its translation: CASSSPSGGRVEQFF.

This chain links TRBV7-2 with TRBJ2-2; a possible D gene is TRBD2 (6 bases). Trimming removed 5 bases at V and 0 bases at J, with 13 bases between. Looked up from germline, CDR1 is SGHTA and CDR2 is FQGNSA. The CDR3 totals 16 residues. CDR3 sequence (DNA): TGTGCCAGCAGCCCCCGGGACTTTTCGAACACCGGGGAGCTGTTTTTT. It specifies CASSPRDFSNTGELFF.

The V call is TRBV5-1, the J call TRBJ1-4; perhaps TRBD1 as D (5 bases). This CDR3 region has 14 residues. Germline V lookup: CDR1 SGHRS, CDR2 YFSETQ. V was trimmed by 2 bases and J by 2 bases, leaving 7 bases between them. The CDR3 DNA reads TGCGCCAGCAGCTTTTCAGGGACTAATGAAAAACTGTTTTTT. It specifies CASSFSGTNEKLFF. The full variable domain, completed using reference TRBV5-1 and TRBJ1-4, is KAGVTQTPRYLIKTRGQQVTLSCSPISGHRSVSWYQQTPGQGLQFLFEYFSETQRNKGNFPGRFSGRQFSNSRSEMNVSTLELGDSALYLCASSFSGTNEKLFFGSGTQLSVL.

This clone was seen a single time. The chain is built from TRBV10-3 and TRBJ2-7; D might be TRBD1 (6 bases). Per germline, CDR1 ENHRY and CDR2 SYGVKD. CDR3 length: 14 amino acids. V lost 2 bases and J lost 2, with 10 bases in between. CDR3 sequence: CAISELAGAYEQYF. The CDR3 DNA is TGTGCCATCAGTGAGCTGGCAGGGGCCTACGAGCAGTACTTC.

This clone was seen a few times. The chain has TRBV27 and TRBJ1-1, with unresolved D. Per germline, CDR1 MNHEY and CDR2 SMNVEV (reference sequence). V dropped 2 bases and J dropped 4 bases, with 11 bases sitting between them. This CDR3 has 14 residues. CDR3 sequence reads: CASSLRVAGTEAFF. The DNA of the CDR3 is TGTGCCAGCAGTTTAAGGGTGGCGGGCACTGAAGCTTTCTTT.

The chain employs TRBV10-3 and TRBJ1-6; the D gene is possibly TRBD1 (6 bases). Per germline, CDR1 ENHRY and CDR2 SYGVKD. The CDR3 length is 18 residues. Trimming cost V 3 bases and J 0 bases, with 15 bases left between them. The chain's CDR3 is CAISDMAGASSYNSPLHF. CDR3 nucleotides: TGTGCCATCAGTGATATGGCAGGGGCAAGCTCCTATAATTCACCCCTCCACTTT.

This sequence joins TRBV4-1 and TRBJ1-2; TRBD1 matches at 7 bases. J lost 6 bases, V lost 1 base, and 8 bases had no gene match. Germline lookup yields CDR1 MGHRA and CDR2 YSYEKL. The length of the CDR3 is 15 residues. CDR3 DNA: TGCGCCAGCAGCCAAGCCACAGGGGACATTGATGGCTACACCTTC. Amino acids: CASSQATGDIDGYTF.

The DNA of the CDR3 is TGCGCCAGCAGTGAGTACAGGGCCGCCGGGGAGCTGTTTTTT. Amino acid sequence: CASSEYRAAGELFF. The chain couples TRBV10-1 to TRBJ2-2; a possible D gene is TRBD1 (6 bases). Germline V gene data show CDR1 as WNHNN and CDR2 as SYGVQD (reference sequence). The CDR3 consists of 14 residues. V was pared by 1 base and J by 6 bases, with 9 bases between.

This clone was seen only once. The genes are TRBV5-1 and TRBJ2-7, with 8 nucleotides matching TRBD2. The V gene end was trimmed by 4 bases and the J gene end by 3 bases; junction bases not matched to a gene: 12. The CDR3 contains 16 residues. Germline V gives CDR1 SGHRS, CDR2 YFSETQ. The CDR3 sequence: CASSPAGGGQGYEQYF. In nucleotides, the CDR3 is TGCGCCAGCAGCCCAGCCGGGGGGGGGCAGGGCTACGAGCAGTACTTC.

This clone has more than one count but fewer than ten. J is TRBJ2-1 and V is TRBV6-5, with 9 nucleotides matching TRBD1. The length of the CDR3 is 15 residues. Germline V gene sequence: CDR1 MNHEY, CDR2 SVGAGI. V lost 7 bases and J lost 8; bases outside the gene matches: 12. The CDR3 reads CASTQEGTGIYEQFF. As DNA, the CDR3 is TGTGCCAGCACCCAAGAAGGGACAGGGATTTATGAGCAGTTCTTC.

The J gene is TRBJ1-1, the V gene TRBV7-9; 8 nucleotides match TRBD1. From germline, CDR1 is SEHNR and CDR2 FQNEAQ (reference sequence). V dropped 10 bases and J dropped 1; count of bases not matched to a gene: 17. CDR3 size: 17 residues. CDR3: CATKAGIRQGANTEAFF. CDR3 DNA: TGTGCCACCAAAGCGGGGATACGGCAGGGGGCGAACACTGAAGCTTTCTTT. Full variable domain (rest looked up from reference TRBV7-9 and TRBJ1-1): DTGVSQNPRHKITKRGQNVTFRCDPISEHNRLYWYRQTLGQGPEFLTYFQNEAQLEKSRLLSDRFSAERPKGSFSTLEIQRTEQGDSAMYLCATKAGIRQGANTEAFFGQGTRLTVV.

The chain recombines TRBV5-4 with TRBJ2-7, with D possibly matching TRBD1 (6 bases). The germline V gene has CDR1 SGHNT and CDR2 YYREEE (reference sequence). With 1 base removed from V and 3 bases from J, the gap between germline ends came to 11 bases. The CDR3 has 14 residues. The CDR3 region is CASSLSRGNYEQYF. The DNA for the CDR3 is TGTGCCAGCAGCTTGTCCAGGGGTAACTACGAGCAGTACTTC.